The next 24 T cell receptor beta chains were all read from a single sample in a study of cytomegalovirus exposure and HLA in healthy donors. Method: immunoSEQ multiplex PCR; TCRdb's copy keeps in-frame clones and lacks some. The sample shows roughly 310,000 clones, 88% of them seen only once. Input material: PBMCs. All receptors come from a man aged 25-45 years in good health and CMV-seronegative.

This clone was detected only a few times. The genes are TRBV4-1 and TRBJ1-2, with TRBD1 as a possible D gene (6 bases). Trimming took 2 bases from V and 4 from J, leaving 14 bases between them. Germline CDR1 MGHRA, CDR2 YSYEKL. The CDR3 length is 15 residues. The CDR3 DNA sequence: TGCGCCAGCAGCCAATCCGTGACAGGTAGCTATGGCTACACCTTC. Protein: CASSQSVTGSYGYTF.

V gene TRBV13 combines with J gene TRBJ2-2; D may be TRBD1 (5 bases). V lost 7 bases and J lost 1, with 7 bases in between. The CDR3 extends over 13 amino acids. Germline V gene lookup returns CDR1 PRHDT and CDR2 FYEKMQ (reference sequence). CDR3 in DNA: TGTGCCAGCACCCAGGGGAACACCGGGGAGCTGTTTTTT. Translating it yields CASTQGNTGELFF.

The CDR3 DNA sequence: TGTGCCAGCAGCCCCCCACAGGGGAAGAACACTGAAGCTTTCTTT. Translating gives CASSPPQGKNTEAFF. The J gene is TRBJ1-1, the V gene TRBV7-9, with 7 bases aligning to TRBD1. Germline V CDR1 and CDR2: SEHNR, FQNEAQ (reference sequence). The CDR3 is made up of 15 amino acids. J gave up 1 base and V 5 bases, and 7 bases lay outside the gene matches.

In this sample, this clone turned up a few times. This chain connects TRBV7-9 to TRBJ1-6; D unclear. CDR1 and CDR2 (germline): SEHNR, FQNEAQ (reference sequence). The CDR3 consists of 12 residues. Trimming removed 5 bases at V and 5 bases at J, with 4 bases between. The CDR3 protein is CASSRDNSPLHF. The CDR3, as DNA: TGTGCCAGCAGCCGGGATAATTCACCCCTCCACTTT. Full variable domain (outside the CDR3, taken from reference TRBV7-9 and TRBJ1-6): DTGVSQNPRHKITKRGQNVTFRCDPISEHNRLYWYRQTLGQGPEFLTYFQNEAQLEKSRLLSDRFSAERPKGSFSTLEIQRTEQGDSAMYLCASSRDNSPLHFGNGTRLTVT.

This clone was detected only a few times. The genes are TRBV10-3 and TRBJ1-2, with D tentatively TRBD1 (5 bases). Germline CDR1 and CDR2: ENHRY and SYGVKD. The CDR3 consists of 16 residues. The V gene lost 11 bases and the J gene lost 5 bases, with 27 bases spanning the gap. For the CDR3, the DNA is TGTGCCTCCCGCCCGGGGGGGAGGACTTTCTCATATGGCTACACCTTC. It translates to CASRPGGRTFSYGYTF.

This clone was seen more than once but under ten times. The CDR3, as DNA: TGTGCCTGGAGGGGCAACGAAAATGGCTACACCTTC. Protein product: CAWRGNENGYTF. The V and J genes are TRBV30 and TRBJ1-2; D not certain. The CDR3 is made up of 12 amino acids. Trimming removed 3 bases from V and 6 bases from J, with 11 bases in between. CDR1 is GTSNPN and CDR2 is SVGIG in the germline V gene (reference sequence).

The gene calls are TRBV6-5 and TRBJ1-1; weak D call: TRBD1 (5 bases). V lost 1 base, J lost 6 bases, and 18 bases lay in between. Germline lookup yields CDR1 MNHEY and CDR2 SVGAGI. The CDR3 length is 16 residues. CDR3 nucleotides: TGTGCCAGCAGTTACTTGAAAGTGACAGTAGGATCTGAAGCTTTCTTT. It yields the protein CASSYLKVTVGSEAFF.

The CDR3 loop is CASSLTGTGARTEAFF. The DNA for the CDR3 is TGTGCCAGTAGTCTCACCGGGACAGGGGCTCGGACTGAAGCTTTCTTT. This chain connects TRBV19 to TRBJ1-1; 10 positions match TRBD1. With V trimmed by 5 bases and J by 5 bases, 11 bases remained unmatched. The CDR3 length is 16 residues. The germline V gene encodes CDR1 LNHDA and CDR2 SQIVND (reference sequence).

The chain uses TRBV6-1 and TRBJ2-7, with 8 bases fitting TRBD1. Trimming at V came to 1 base and at J to 2 bases, leaving 4 bases not matched to a gene. This CDR3 contains 15 residues. Germline V gene data show CDR1 as MNHNS and CDR2 as SASEGT. The CDR3 region is CASSEGGQATYEQYF. CDR3 DNA: TGTGCCAGCAGTGAAGGGGGACAGGCAACCTACGAGCAGTACTTC.

This sequence joins TRBV5-6 and TRBJ1-1; maybe TRBD1 (6 bases). The length of the CDR3 is 15 residues. Germline CDR1 reads SGHDT; CDR2 reads YYEEEE. V lost 5 bases to trimming and J lost 4 bases, with 18 bases between them. The CDR3 DNA sequence: TGTGCCAGCAGGCCCCTTGGGGGCAGAGGCACTGAAGCTTTCTTT. Translated, it gives CASRPLGGRGTEAFF.

The V call is TRBV27, the J call TRBJ2-3; 11 positions match TRBD2. CDR3 size: 15 residues. The germline CDR1 and CDR2 sequences are MNHEY and SMNVEV (reference sequence). J gave up 3 bases and V 4 bases, and 3 bases lay outside the gene matches. The DNA of the CDR3 is TGTGCCAGCAGTTCACTAGCGGGGGATACAGATACGCAGTATTTT. Amino acid sequence: CASSSLAGDTDTQYF.

The chain combines TRBV7-8 with TRBJ1-2; a weak D match, TRBD1 (5 bases). CDR1 is SGHVS, CDR2 FQNEAQ, per germline. V was cut by 0 bases and J by 5 bases, with 13 bases left in between. CDR3 size: 15 residues. As DNA, the CDR3 is TGTGCCAGCAGCTTAGCGGCAGGGCTAGTTTATGGCTACACCTTC. It encodes CASSLAAGLVYGYTF. Full variable domain (outside the CDR3, taken from reference TRBV7-8 and TRBJ1-2): GAGVSQSPRYKVAKRGQDVALRCDPISGHVSLFWYQQALGQGPEFLTYFQNEAQLDKSGLPSDRFFAERPEGSVSTLKIQRTQQEDSAVYLCASSLAAGLVYGYTFGSGTRLTVV.

The V call is TRBV9, the J call TRBJ2-3, with D perhaps TRBD2 (6 bases). V was clipped by 3 bases and J by 6 bases, with 14 bases between them. There are 14 residues in the CDR3. In germline, CDR1 is SGDLS, CDR2 YYNGEE. CDR3 loop: CASSALALADTQYF. The CDR3 DNA is TGTGCCAGCAGCGCTCTAGCGTTAGCGGATACGCAGTATTTT.

The V call is TRBV5-6, the J call TRBJ2-5; a weak D match, TRBD2 (6 bases). Germline CDR1 reads SGHDT; CDR2 reads YYEEEE. This CDR3 contains 15 residues. Trimming took off 5 bases at V and 1 base at J, with 15 bases between the two ends. In DNA, the CDR3 is TGTGCCAGCAGTCCTTTAGTCGGGGGCCAAGAGACCCAGTACTTC. Protein: CASSPLVGGQETQYF.

The chain links TRBV5-6 to TRBJ1-2; no clear D. Per the germline V gene, CDR1 is SGHDT and CDR2 is YYEEEE. This CDR3 comprises 14 residues. Trimming left V 1 base short and J 5 bases short, with 12 bases between. As DNA, the CDR3 is TGTGCCAGCAGCTTGCAGGTCGGATCGTATGGCTACACCTTC. Translating gives CASSLQVGSYGYTF.

The chain links TRBV29-1 to TRBJ1-1; D gene ambiguous. The CDR3 is 14 residues long. V lost 3 bases and J 1 base, leaving 12 bases between the germline ends. The germline gives CDR1 SQVTM, CDR2 ANQGSEA. CDR3: CSVDVGRPNTEAFF. CDR3 DNA sequence: TGCAGCGTTGATGTCGGCAGGCCGAACACTGAAGCTTTCTTT.

CDR3 nucleotide sequence: TGTGCCAGCAGTCCCTCCGCAGGGAGCACAGATACGCAGTATTTT. It yields the protein CASSPSAGSTDTQYF. The rearrangement joins TRBV6-1 to TRBJ2-3; TRBD1 might be the D (5 bases). The CDR3 is 15 amino acids. V lost 5 bases and J lost 0, with 12 bases in between. Germline-derived CDR1 and CDR2 are MNHNS and SASEGT.

The rearrangement joins TRBV15 to TRBJ2-3; D is unresolved. There are 15 residues in the CDR3. Germline CDR1 is LNHNV and CDR2 is YYDKDF (reference sequence). Trimming stripped 1 base from V and 5 bases from J, with 13 bases between. CDR3 in amino acids: CATSRGSWAGDTQYF. The CDR3 coding sequence is TGTGCCACCAGCAGAGGTTCGTGGGCCGGAGATACGCAGTATTTT.

This sequence joins TRBV5-6 and TRBJ2-7; 9 bases are a match to TRBD2. Germline V gene lookup returns CDR1 SGHDT and CDR2 YYEEEE. J lost 4 bases, V lost 0 bases, and 5 bases had no gene match. The CDR3 is 15 amino acids. This CDR3 is CASSLGGTSRYEQYF. In DNA, the CDR3 is TGTGCCAGCAGCTTGGGTGGGACTAGCCGATACGAGCAGTACTTC.

V gene TRBV7-9 combines with J gene TRBJ1-2, with D unclear. Trimming removed 5 bases from V and 2 bases from J, with 15 bases in between. The length of the CDR3 is 15 residues. Germline CDR1 reads SEHNR; CDR2 reads FQNEAQ (reference sequence). The CDR3 coding sequence is TGTGCCAGCAGCCCCTATTCACTTTCCAACTATGGCTACACCTTC. Translation gives CASSPYSLSNYGYTF.

The chain combines TRBV5-6 with TRBJ2-1, with 11 bases matching TRBD2. CDR3 size: 17 residues. In germline, CDR1 is SGHDT, CDR2 YYEEEE. V trimming: 3 bases; J trimming: 4 bases; junction bases outside the gene matches: 9. DNA of the CDR3: TGTGCCAGCAGCTCCGGACTAGCGGGCCTCCGTTACAATGAGCAGTTCTTC. Its protein product is CASSSGLAGLRYNEQFF.

The chain joins TRBV13 to TRBJ1-1, with D possibly TRBD1 on 6 matching bases. Trimming left V 0 bases short and J 5 bases short, with 10 bases between. Germline CDR1 reads PRHDT; CDR2 reads FYEKMQ (reference sequence). The CDR3 runs 14 residues. The CDR3 DNA follows: TGTGCCAGCAGCTTAGGCCGCAGGGGAACTGAAGCTTTCTTT. Its translation is CASSLGRRGTEAFF.

This chain connects TRBV5-4 to TRBJ2-3, with D maybe TRBD2 (7 bases). CDR3 length equals 15 residues. The germline V and J ends were trimmed by 1 base and 6 bases, with 15 bases remaining between them. Germline V CDR1 and CDR2: SGHNT, YYREEE (reference sequence). The CDR3 loop reads CASSLFPGGGDTQYF. Here the CDR3 DNA reads TGTGCCAGCAGCTTGTTCCCGGGGGGCGGGGATACGCAGTATTTT.

V and J are TRBV9 and TRBJ2-4; D is perhaps TRBD2 (6 bases). The CDR3 is made up of 14 amino acids. Germline V gene data show CDR1 as SGDLS and CDR2 as YYNGEE. The germline V and J ends were trimmed by 3 bases and 14 bases, with 21 bases remaining between them. Here the CDR3 DNA reads TGTGCCAGCAGCGGCCCCATGAGCGGGTCAAAGGAGTACTTC. Its protein product is CASSGPMSGSKEYF. The variable domain in full, with the rest retrieved from reference TRBV9 and TRBJ2-4, is DSGVTQTPKHLITATGQRVTLRCSPRSGDLSVYWYQQSLDQGLQFLIQYYNGEERAKGNILERFSAQQFPDLHSELNLSSLELGDSALYFCASSGPMSGSKEYFGAGTRLSVL.